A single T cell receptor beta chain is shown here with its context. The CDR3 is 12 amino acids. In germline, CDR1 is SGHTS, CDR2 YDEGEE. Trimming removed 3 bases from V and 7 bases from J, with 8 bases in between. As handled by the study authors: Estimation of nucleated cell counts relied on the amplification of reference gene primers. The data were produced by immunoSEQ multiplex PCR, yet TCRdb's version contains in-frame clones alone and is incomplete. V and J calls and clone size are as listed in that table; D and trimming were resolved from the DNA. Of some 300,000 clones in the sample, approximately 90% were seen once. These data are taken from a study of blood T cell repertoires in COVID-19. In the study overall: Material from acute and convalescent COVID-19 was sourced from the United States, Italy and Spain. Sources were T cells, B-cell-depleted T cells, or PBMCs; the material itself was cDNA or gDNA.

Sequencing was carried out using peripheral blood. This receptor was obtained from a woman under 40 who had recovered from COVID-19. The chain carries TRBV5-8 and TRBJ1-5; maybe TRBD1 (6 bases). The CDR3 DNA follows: TGTGCCAGCAGCTACAGGGACCAGCCCCAGCATTTT. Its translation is CASSYRDQPQHF.